This TCR beta chain is drawn from a study of regulatory T cells in long-lasting Graves disease. Whole-study context: Prior antithyroid drug treatment in newly diagnosed Graves' patients lasted under 3 months.

A few counts support this clonotype. Its antigen is as yet unknown. Assembly of TCR beta libraries relied on iRepertoire HTBI primers together with Arm-PCR of CDR3 regions. Under the authors' procedure: Looking across samples, the authors found some 67 TRBV and 15 or so TRBJ segments. TCRdb independently ran MiXCR on the multiplex PCR reads; one entry per CDR3 protein. The V and J calls come from TCRdb's annotation, not from the publication. The sample lists under 300,000 distinct CDR3 sequences, roughly 21% occurring once. Trimming removed 6 bases at V and 5 bases at J, with 14 bases between. CDR3 length equals 15 residues. General study points: Because few samples were included, accuracy may have been lower. Whereas new patients shared 970 or so public clonotypes, persistent patients shared more, at 2,500 to 3,500.

Time point here: newly diagnosed GD, antithyroid drugs for less than 3 months. Isolated PBMC RNA provided the starting material for the TCR library. The sample was peripheral blood mononuclear cells (PBMCs), taken at new diagnosis, from a patient treated with antithyroid drugs. The chain employs TRBV12-3 or TRBV12-4 and TRBJ1-6, with D perhaps matching TRBD1 (6 bases). The sequence derives from a female donor with Graves disease. The CDR3 DNA reads TGTGCCAGCAGCCCGGGGGGCCTGAATAATTCACCCCTCCACTTT. Residues: CASSPGGLNNSPLHF.